This T cell receptor (beta chain) is from a study of technical replicates of blood from a few donors. This CDR3 region has 11 residues. Germline CDR1 reads SQVTM; CDR2 reads ANQGSEA. The V gene lost 4 bases and the J gene lost 2 bases, with 6 bases spanning the gap. Generated by immunoSEQ multiplex PCR, the TCRdb table keeps only in-frame clones and is missing some. Of around 100,000 clones in the sample, over 90% are singletons; the top ten hold approximately 0.2%. The source material was T cells isolated from PBMCs. The sequence was collected from a human donor in good health. This chain uses TRBV29-1 with TRBJ2-7, with D possibly TRBD1 on 5 matching bases. The CDR3 loop is CSVVGAYEQYF. Here the CDR3 DNA reads TGCAGCGTTGTAGGGGCCTACGAGCAGTACTTC.